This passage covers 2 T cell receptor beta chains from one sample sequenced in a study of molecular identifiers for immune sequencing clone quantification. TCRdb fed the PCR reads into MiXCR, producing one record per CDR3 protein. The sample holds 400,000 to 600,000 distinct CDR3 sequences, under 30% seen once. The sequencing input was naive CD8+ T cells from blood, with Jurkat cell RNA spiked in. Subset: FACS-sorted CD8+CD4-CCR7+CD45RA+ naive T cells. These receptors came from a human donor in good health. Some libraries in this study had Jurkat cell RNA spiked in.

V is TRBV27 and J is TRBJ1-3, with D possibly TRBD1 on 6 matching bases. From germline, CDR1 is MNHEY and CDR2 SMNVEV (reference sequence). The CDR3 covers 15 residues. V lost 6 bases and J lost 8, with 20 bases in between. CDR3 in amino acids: CASSRLGTRADTIYF. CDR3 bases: TGTGCCAGCAGCCGTCTCGGGACAAGGGCTGACACCATATATTTT.

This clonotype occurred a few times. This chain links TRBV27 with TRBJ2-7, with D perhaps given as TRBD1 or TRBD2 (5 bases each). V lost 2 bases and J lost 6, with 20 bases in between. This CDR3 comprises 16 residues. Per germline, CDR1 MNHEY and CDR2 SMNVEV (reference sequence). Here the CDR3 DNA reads TGTGCCAGCAGTTTAAGGGGATGGGGATTTGGGAGCGAGCAGTACTTC. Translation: CASSLRGWGFGSEQYF.